Below are 22 T cell receptor beta chains sequenced from a single sample in a study of long-term antiretroviral therapy in people with HIV. immunoSEQ v3.0 was run at survey level. Some clones are missing from TCRdb's copy, which holds only in-frame ones; the method was immunoSEQ multiplex PCR. The sample lists roughly 30,000 clones, 90% to 95% seen once, with 6.5% to 10% in the top ten. Sequenced material: unsorted PBMCs, taken 6 to 6.5 years after starting antiretroviral therapy. These receptors all come from a man aged 25 to 45 with HIV.

This sequence joins TRBV9 and TRBJ2-2; D is unresolved. Trimming left V 0 bases short and J 3 bases short, with 9 bases between. The CDR3 runs 15 residues. The germline CDR1 and CDR2 sequences are SGDLS and YYNGEE. In DNA, the CDR3 is TGTGCCAGCAGCGTAGGGTACAGTTACACCGGGGAGCTGTTTTTT. Amino acid sequence: CASSVGYSYTGELFF.

This chain uses TRBV5-1 with TRBJ2-5; D remains unclear. Looked up from germline, CDR1 is SGHRS and CDR2 is YFSETQ. V was trimmed by 3 bases and J by 5 bases, leaving 14 bases between them. The CDR3 has 14 amino acids. DNA of the CDR3: TGCGCCAGCAGCTACACTGCACTCGGGGAGACCCAGTACTTC. This codes for CASSYTALGETQYF.

The chain couples TRBV29-1 to TRBJ2-1; 9 nucleotides agree with TRBD2. V was clipped by 4 bases and J by 9 bases; unmatched bases: 7. Germline V CDR1 and CDR2: SQVTM, ANQGSEA. This CDR3 is built from 13 residues. In nucleotides, the CDR3 is TGCAGCGTTGGGGGACTAGCCAGGCGTGAGCAGTTCTTC. This encodes CSVGGLARREQFF.

A single count supports this clone. The rearrangement uses TRBV7-3 and TRBJ2-3, with 8 bases fitting TRBD2. The CDR3 spans 15 residues. Germline CDR1 is SGHTA and CDR2 is FQGTGA. V lost 5 bases to trimming and J lost 4 bases; unmatched junction nucleotides: 8. The CDR3 DNA sequence: TGTGCCAGCAGCCTTAATAGCGGGATTGCAGATACGCAGTATTTT. Translating it yields CASSLNSGIADTQYF. Full variable domain (rest looked up from reference TRBV7-3 and TRBJ2-3): GAGVSQTPSNKVTEKGKYVELRCDPISGHTALYWYRQSLGQGPEFLIYFQGTGAADDSGLPNDRFFAVRPEGSVSTLKIQRTERGDSAVYLCASSLNSGIADTQYFGPGTRLTVL.

The rearrangement links TRBV9 to TRBJ2-1, with D maybe TRBD1 (5 bases). CDR3 size: 16 residues. The V gene's germline CDR1 is SGDLS and CDR2 YYNGEE. V shed 3 bases and J shed 8 bases, with 21 bases lying between them. For the CDR3, the DNA is TGTGCCAGCAGCGCGACAGTTTTTGGCCGCTTTGATGAGCAGTTCTTC. It codes for CASSATVFGRFDEQFF.

The chain employs TRBV7-3 and TRBJ2-7, with a weak D call TRBD2 (5 bases). The CDR3 has 15 residues. Germline V gene data show CDR1 as SGHTA and CDR2 as FQGTGA. Trimming took 2 bases from V and 0 from J, leaving 11 bases between them. DNA for the CDR3: TGTGCCAGCAGCTTAGCCCATGGGAGCTCCTACGAGCAGTACTTC. Translating it yields CASSLAHGSSYEQYF.

This clone was seen a single time. The gene calls are TRBV6-6 and TRBJ2-2; D is undetermined. Germline CDR1 reads MNHNY; CDR2 reads SVGAGI (reference sequence). V was pared by 0 bases and J by 8 bases, with 7 bases between. This CDR3 comprises 13 residues. The CDR3 sequence is CASSYSLRGELFF. The DNA for the CDR3 is TGTGCCAGCAGTTACTCTTTGAGGGGGGAGCTGTTTTTT.

The chain joins TRBV4-1 to TRBJ1-1; D not resolved. The CDR3 runs to 12 residues. From germline, CDR1 is MGHRA and CDR2 YSYEKL. V lost 3 bases to trimming and J lost 7 bases, with 9 bases between them. The CDR3 nucleotides are TGCGCCAGCAGCCACAAATCGAATGAAGCTTTCTTT. Translating gives CASSHKSNEAFF.

This chain links TRBV28 with TRBJ2-7; D perhaps matches TRBD1 (6 bases). Germline V gene lookup returns CDR1 MDHEN and CDR2 SYDVKM. V gave up 2 bases and J gave up 2 bases, with 13 bases separating them. This CDR3 has 15 residues. The CDR3 sequence is CASSLLRDNPYEQYF. As DNA, the CDR3 is TGTGCCAGCAGTTTACTCCGGGACAATCCCTACGAGCAGTACTTC.

This CDR3 is CASSLTGTNYGYTF. The DNA of the CDR3 is TGTGCCAGCAGCTTAACCGGAACTAACTATGGCTACACCTTC. V is TRBV7-3 and J is TRBJ1-2; D is ambiguous. The length of the CDR3 is 14 residues. V gave up 0 bases and J gave up 0 bases, with 5 bases separating them. Germline V gives CDR1 SGHTA, CDR2 FQGTGA.

The rearrangement uses TRBV5-6 and TRBJ2-1, with a possible D match to TRBD1 (6 bases). The germline V gene encodes CDR1 SGHDT and CDR2 YYEEEE. Trimming took 4 bases from V and 4 from J, leaving 15 bases between them. The CDR3 runs 15 residues. For the CDR3, the DNA is TGTGCCAGCAGCGAGACGGGACAAACTTACAATGAGCAGTTCTTC. This sequence encodes CASSETGQTYNEQFF. Drawing the rest from reference TRBV5-6 and TRBJ2-1, the complete variable domain is DAGVTQSPTHLIKTRGQQVTLRCSPKSGHDTVSWYQQALGQGPQFIFQYYEEEERQRGNFPDRFSGHQFPNYSSELNVNALLLGDSALYLCASSETGQTYNEQFFGPGTRLTVL.

There are a few counts of this clone. This sequence joins TRBV5-1 and TRBJ1-3; the D is unclear. CDR3 length: 16 residues. CDR1 is SGHRS and CDR2 is YFSETQ in the germline V gene. Trimming took off 4 bases at V and 0 bases at J, with 14 bases between the two ends. The CDR3 reads CASSPTYLSSGNTIYF. The CDR3 bases are TGCGCCAGCAGCCCTACGTACCTGAGCTCTGGAAACACCATATATTTT.

This clone came up once. DNA for the CDR3: TGTGCCAGCAGCTTAGGTCCTCCCCCTTACAATGAGCAGTTCTTC. Its protein is CASSLGPPPYNEQFF. V is TRBV7-8 and J is TRBJ2-1, with D unresolved. The CDR3 contains 15 residues. Germline V lookup: CDR1 SGHVS, CDR2 FQNEAQ. V was cut by 1 base and J by 4 bases, with 11 bases left in between.

In this sample, this clone turned up once. The chain carries TRBV6-6 and TRBJ2-2; D call uncertain. The CDR3 has 16 residues. Germline V gene sequence: CDR1 MNHNY, CDR2 SVGAGI (reference sequence). V was clipped by 5 bases and J by 0 bases, with 13 bases between them. The DNA of the CDR3 is TGTGCCAGCAGTGGGCAAGAGGCTCCGAACACCGGGGAGCTGTTTTTT. Protein sequence: CASSGQEAPNTGELFF.

V usage is TRBV19 and J usage is TRBJ2-3; TRBD2 matches at 7 bases. This CDR3 region has 13 residues. J gave up 4 bases and V 8 bases, and 6 bases lay outside the gene matches. Germline V gene data show CDR1 as LNHDA and CDR2 as SQIVND (reference sequence). This CDR3 reads CASGGGPADTQYF. The CDR3 nucleotides are TGTGCCAGTGGGGGAGGGCCGGCAGATACGCAGTATTTT.

This chain connects TRBV4-1 to TRBJ2-5; D may be TRBD1 (5 bases). Deletions cut 5 bases from V and 4 bases from J, with 17 bases between. This CDR3 has 15 amino acids. CDR1 is MGHRA, CDR2 YSYEKL, per germline. CDR3 region: CASSSPLGTGETQYF. CDR3 sequence (DNA): TGCGCCAGCAGCTCGCCTTTAGGTACAGGAGAGACCCAGTACTTC.

V and J are TRBV4-1 and TRBJ2-1; a weak D match, TRBD2 (6 bases). V was clipped by 0 bases and J by 7 bases, with 7 bases between them. Looked up from germline, CDR1 is MGHRA and CDR2 is YSYEKL. CDR3 size: 13 residues. Here the CDR3 DNA reads TGCGCCAGCAGCCAAGATGGGGGGAATGAGCAGTTCTTC. Protein: CASSQDGGNEQFF.

V is TRBV7-6 and J is TRBJ2-4; D not resolved. The CDR3 loop spans 16 amino acids. Germline loops: CDR1 SGHVS, CDR2 FNYEAQ. Trimming cost V 0 bases and J 1 base, with 10 bases left between them. The CDR3 region has the DNA TGTGCCAGCAGCTTAGCGCTGAATGGGGCCAAAAACATTCAGTACTTC. It encodes CASSLALNGAKNIQYF. Full variable domain (remainder filled in from reference TRBV7-6 and TRBJ2-4): GAGVSQSPRYKVTKRGQDVALRCDPISGHVSLYWYRQALGQGPEFLTYFNYEAQQDKSGLPNDRFSAERPEGSISTLTIQRTEQRDSAMYRCASSLALNGAKNIQYFGAGTRLSVL.

V and J are TRBV27 and TRBJ1-2; TRBD1 matches at 11 bases. Germline CDR1 and CDR2: MNHEY and SMNVEV (reference sequence). Losses at the gene ends were 2 bases for V and 8 bases for J; bases not matched to a gene: 13. The CDR3 has 17 residues. The CDR3 DNA reads TGTGCCAGCAGTTTACGGGCCGGCGGACAGGGGGCACGAGGCTACACCTTC. Protein: CASSLRAGGQGARGYTF.

This clone was detected only once. This chain uses TRBV18 with TRBJ1-4, with D hard to call. The CDR3 is made up of 14 amino acids. V was pared by 0 bases and J by 6 bases, with 8 bases between. The germline CDR1 and CDR2 sequences are KGHSH and LQKENI. The CDR3 DNA follows: TGTGCCAGCTCACCACCGTTCAGGCATGAAAAACTGTTTTTT. Translation gives CASSPPFRHEKLFF.

V and J are TRBV6-5 and TRBJ2-1, with D perhaps assigned TRBD1 or TRBD2 (6 bases each). Trimming pared 0 bases from V and 2 bases from J, leaving 11 bases between. Per the germline V gene, CDR1 is MNHEY and CDR2 is SVGAGI. This CDR3 has 16 residues. CDR3 sequence: CASSYSAGQAYNEQFF. The CDR3 region has the DNA TGTGCCAGCAGTTACTCGGCGGGACAAGCCTACAATGAGCAGTTCTTC.

The V and J genes are TRBV19 and TRBJ2-2, with TRBD2 as a possible D gene (6 bases). V shed 6 bases and J shed 8 bases, with 16 bases lying between them. Germline V CDR1 and CDR2: LNHDA, SQIVND (reference sequence). There are 14 residues in the CDR3. As DNA, the CDR3 is TGTGCCAGTAGAGCGCCTGGGGGGTCTGGGGAGCTGTTTTTT. Translated: CASRAPGGSGELFF.